This entry lists 13 T cell receptor beta chains sequenced from one sample in a study of post-analysis software for immune sequencing data. Study-wide results and limits: TRBV5-6, TRBV5-1 and TRBV20-1 were among four or five TRBV segments more frequent in patients than controls.

Their antigens are not known. Tagging with unique molecular identifiers was a feature of the TCR beta cDNA libraries. Via MiXCR, TCRdb re-called the PCR reads, giving one row per CDR3 protein. The sample lists some 890,000 distinct CDR3 sequences; approximately 50% were seen once. Sequenced input: blood. These TCRs come from a girl aged 5-17 years with multiple sclerosis.

Of note for this clonotype: A read error may account for a junction end that differs from germline. This sequence joins TRBV29-1 and TRBJ1-1; 9 bases map to TRBD1. The germline V gene encodes CDR1 SQVTM and CDR2 ANQGSEA. The CDR3 spans 13 residues. In nucleotides, the CDR3 is TGCAGCGTCCGGGACAGGGTTTCCGATGAAACTTTCTTT. Amino acids: CSVRDRVSDETFF.

V gene TRBV29-1 combines with J gene TRBJ1-1, with D maybe TRBD1 (6 bases). Germline V gives CDR1 SQVTM, CDR2 ANQGSEA. The CDR3 length is 14 residues. V lost 2 bases and J 2 bases, leaving 12 bases between the germline ends. The CDR3 DNA reads as TGCAGCGTTGAACGGGGGGCGACTAACACTGAAGCTTTCTTT. It specifies CSVERGATNTEAFF.

The chain combines TRBV14 with TRBJ2-5; TRBD1 matches at 10 bases. The CDR3 extends over 16 amino acids. The germline V gene has CDR1 SGHDN and CDR2 FVKESK. J lost 5 bases, V lost 1 base, and 7 bases had no gene match. CDR3 region: CASSQVGQGWMETQYF. The CDR3, as DNA: TGTGCCAGCAGCCAAGTGGGACAGGGGTGGATGGAGACCCAGTACTTC.

This chain connects TRBV12-3 or TRBV12-4 to TRBJ2-7; 7 bases line up with TRBD1. The CDR3 totals 12 residues. Germline trimming cut 5 bases from V and 8 bases from J; bases unmatched to any gene: 6. The CDR3, as DNA: TGTGCCAGCAGTCCTACGGACAGGAAGCAGTACTTC. It encodes CASSPTDRKQYF.

This clonotype came up a few times. The chain has TRBV3-1 and TRBJ2-7; D may match TRBD1 or TRBD2 (5 bases each). The germline gives CDR1 LGHDT, CDR2 YNNKEL (reference sequence). V was shortened by 0 bases and J by 5 bases, with 29 bases between the two germline ends. This CDR3 is 20 amino acids long. The CDR3 nucleotides read TGTGCCAGCAGCCAAGAAATATCAGTTTGGGGGTCCCCTATTGGGAACGAGCAGTACTTC. Residues: CASSQEISVWGSPIGNEQYF.

The chain combines TRBV7-8 with TRBJ2-5, with TRBD2 matching over 7 bases. Germline V gene data show CDR1 as SGHVS and CDR2 as FQNEAQ. The V and J ends lost 5 bases and 5 bases, in that order; junction bases with no gene match: 17. The CDR3 loop spans 17 amino acids. The CDR3 loop reads CASSPTTWRERGETQYF. In nucleotides, the CDR3 is TGTGCCAGCAGCCCAACCACGTGGCGGGAGCGCGGGGAGACCCAGTACTTC.

The CDR3 coding sequence is TGTGCCAGCAGCTTAGAGTGGGGGGCTACTCCCTCCTACAATGAGCAGTTCTTC. It is translated as CASSLEWGATPSYNEQFF. The chain couples TRBV7-2 to TRBJ2-1; either TRBD1 or TRBD2 may supply D (6 bases each). CDR3 size: 18 residues. Trimming removed 1 base from V and 0 bases from J, with 16 bases in between. Germline CDR1 SGHTA, CDR2 FQGNSA.

V usage is TRBV20-1 and J usage is TRBJ2-7; TRBD1 aligns across 7 bases. CDR1 DFQATT and CDR2 SNEGSKA come from the germline V gene (reference sequence). The CDR3 sequence is 13 residues long. Trimming took 5 bases from V and 2 from J; bases not matched to a gene: 6. CDR3 in DNA: TGCAGTGCTGGCAGGGGGATCGCCTACGAGCAGTACTTC. This gives the protein CSAGRGIAYEQYF.

J is TRBJ2-1 and V is TRBV14; D is undetermined. V gave up 1 base and J gave up 6 bases, with 10 bases separating them. This CDR3 is 14 amino acids long. The germline CDR1 and CDR2 sequences are SGHDN and FVKESK. CDR3 sequence reads: CASSQVAGGNEQFF. CDR3 bases: TGTGCCAGCAGCCAAGTAGCCGGTGGCAATGAGCAGTTCTTC.

The chain uses TRBV15 and TRBJ2-5; the match to TRBD2 covers 7 bases. This CDR3 contains 15 residues. V was clipped by 1 base and J by 2 bases; unmatched bases: 4. The V gene's germline CDR1 is LNHNV and CDR2 YYDKDF (reference sequence). CDR3 DNA: TGTGCCACCAGCAGAGGGGCGGGAGCACAAGAGACCCAGTACTTC. Its protein is CATSRGAGAQETQYF.

This chain links TRBV6-1 with TRBJ2-3; unclear D gene. CDR1 MNHNS and CDR2 SASEGT come from the germline V gene. Trimming cost V 4 bases and J 0 bases, with 17 bases left between them. The CDR3 is made up of 17 amino acids. This CDR3 reads CASSGGSPFPSTDTQYF. The CDR3, as DNA: TGTGCCAGCAGTGGAGGTAGCCCATTCCCTAGCACAGATACGCAGTATTTT.

This chain joins TRBV15 and TRBJ2-3; D ambiguous. CDR1 is LNHNV, CDR2 YYDKDF, per germline (reference sequence). This CDR3 is built from 12 residues. Trimming took off 2 bases at V and 3 bases at J, with 3 bases between the two ends. The CDR3 sequence is CATSRKTDTQYF. CDR3 nucleotides: TGTGCCACCAGCAGAAAGACAGATACGCAGTATTTT.

The chain joins TRBV5-6 to TRBJ2-3; D may correspond to TRBD1 or TRBD2 (5 bases each). The V gene lost 2 bases and the J gene lost 2 bases, with 18 bases spanning the gap. Germline V gene lookup returns CDR1 SGHDT and CDR2 YYEEEE. The CDR3 has 17 amino acids. In DNA, the CDR3 is TGTGCCAGCAGCTTAGAAGAGGGGCTGGGGACCACAGATACGCAGTATTTT. Translated: CASSLEEGLGTTDTQYF.